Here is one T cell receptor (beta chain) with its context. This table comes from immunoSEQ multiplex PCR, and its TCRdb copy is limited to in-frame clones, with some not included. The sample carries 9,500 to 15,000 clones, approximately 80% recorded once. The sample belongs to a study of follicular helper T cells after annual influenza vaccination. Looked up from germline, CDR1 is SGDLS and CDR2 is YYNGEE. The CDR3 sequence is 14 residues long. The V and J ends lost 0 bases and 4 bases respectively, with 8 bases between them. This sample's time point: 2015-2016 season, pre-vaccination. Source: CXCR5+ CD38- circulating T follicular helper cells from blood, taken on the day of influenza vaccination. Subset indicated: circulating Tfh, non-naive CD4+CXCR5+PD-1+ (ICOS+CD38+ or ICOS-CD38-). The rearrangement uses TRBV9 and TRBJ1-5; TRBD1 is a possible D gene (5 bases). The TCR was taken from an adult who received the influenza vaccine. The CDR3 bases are TGTGCCAGCAGCGTAGGAGAGGGGAATCAGCCCCAGCATTTT. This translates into CASSVGEGNQPQHF.